Listed below are T cell receptor beta chains from one sample, sequenced in a study of T cells in Graves' hyperthyroidism and ophthalmopathy. From the multiplex PCR reads, TCRdb called clonotypes with MiXCR, one entry per CDR3 protein. The table lists fewer than 900,000 distinct CDR3 sequences, 15% to 20% of them singletons. The sequenced sample consisted of blood. The origin of the receptors is a young man with Graves' hyperthyroidism. Each CDR3 is given with its conserved first and last residue. The D gene is left open where the match is weak. Expanded clones get a size class; other rows say once, few or many, or leave the size out.

size	V	D	J	DNA	CDR3
many	TRBV28	TRBD2	TRBJ2-2	TGTGCCAGCAGTTCCGGACTAGCGGACACCGGGGAGCTGTTTTTT	CASSSGLADTGELFF
few	TRBV20-1	TRBD1	TRBJ2-1	TGCAGTGCTAGGGACTCGAAAAGGACAGGGTACAATGAGCAGTTCTTC	CSARDSKRTGYNEQFF
many	TRBV28	TRBD2	TRBJ2-2	TGTGCCAGCAACAGCGGGGTAACGAACACCGGGGAGCTGTTTTTT	CASNSGVTNTGELFF
many	TRBV7-9	TRBD2	TRBJ2-1	TGTGCCAGCAGCTTAATGAGCGGGAGATGGAATGAGCAGTTCTTC	CASSLMSGRWNEQFF
few	TRBV6-1	.	TRBJ2-3	TGTGCCAGCAGCGATGGACGGAGCAATACGCAGTATTTT	CASSDGRSNTQYF
many	TRBV28	TRBD2	TRBJ2-7	TGTGCCATCGACCCTAGCGGCTCCCCGGGGGAGCAGTACTTC	CAIDPSGSPGEQYF
many	TRBV7-8	TRBD1	TRBJ2-3	TGTGCCAGCAGCTTAACGACAGGGGGCACAGATACGCAGTATTTT	CASSLTTGGTDTQYF
few	TRBV7-2	TRBD2	TRBJ2-3	TGTGCCAGCAGCTTGACCATTCTAGCGGCCCGGGTGGGAGCAGATACGCAGTATTTT	CASSLTILAARVGADTQYF
many	TRBV28	TRBD1	TRBJ2-5	TGTGCCAGCAGTTTTAAGGCGGGCAGGGGGAAGGAGACCCAGTACTTC	CASSFKAGRGKETQYF
few	TRBV11-2	TRBD1	TRBJ2-2	TGTGCCAGCAGCTTAGGGACAGGGGGCGGCGGGGAGCTGTTTTTT	CASSLGTGGGGELFF
.	TRBV5-1	.	TRBJ2-2	TGCGCCAGCAGCTTGGCCGTTGTCGAGAAGGAGCTGTTTTTT	CASSLAVVEKELFF
.	TRBV18	.	TRBJ2-1	TGTGCCAGCTCACATGAGGGCTCCTACAATGAGCAGTTCTTC	CASSHEGSYNEQFF
once	TRBV20-1	.	TRBJ2-1	TGCAGTGCTCGCGGAGGGGGAACCGGAGCGATTGAGCAGTTCTTC	CSARGGGTGAIEQFF
few	TRBV9	TRBD2	TRBJ2-7	TGTGCCAGCAGCGTAGTAGCGGGCCCCTCCTACGAGCAGTACTTC	CASSVVAGPSYEQYF
once	TRBV12-3/TRBV12-4	.	TRBJ2-7	TGTGCCAGCAGTTTGGCGTCTAGCGTAGCCTACGAGCAGTACTTC	CASSLASSVAYEQYF
.	TRBV20-1	.	TRBJ2-3	TGCAGTGCTCCACCGAACAGCGGCGGCCCCTGGGCAGATACGCAGTATTTT	CSAPPNSGGPWADTQYF
many	TRBV12-3/TRBV12-4	TRBD2	TRBJ2-1	TGTGCCAGCAGTTCTCGACTAGCGGGAGGAATCTACAATGAGCAGTTCTTC	CASSSRLAGGIYNEQFF
.	TRBV20-1	.	TRBJ2-7	TGCAGTGCTAGAGATCTGGCAGCGATCCCCCTCTCCTACGAGCAGTACTTC	CSARDLAAIPLSYEQYF
.	TRBV9	.	TRBJ2-5	TGTGCCAGCAGCCCGACCGTAGGAGAGACCCAGTACTTC	CASSPTVGETQYF
.	TRBV28	TRBD2	TRBJ2-1	TGTGCCAGCACCCTAGCGGGAGAGGATGAGCAGTTCTTC	CASTLAGEDEQFF
.	TRBV20-1	TRBD1	TRBJ1-5	TGCAGTGCTAGAGCTAGCAGGGGGAATCGTAGTGGCTTTAGCAATCAGCCCCAGCATTTT	CSARASRGNRSGFSNQPQHF
.	TRBV13	.	TRBJ2-1	TGTGCCAGCAGCTTAGGCCTAAATCCTCCAGCGGATGAGCAGTTCTTC	CASSLGLNPPADEQFF
.	TRBV4-1	.	TRBJ1-1	TGCGCCAGCAGCCCGTCGTACAACACTGAAGCTTTCTTT	CASSPSYNTEAFF
.	TRBV12-3/TRBV12-4	.	TRBJ1-2	TGTGCCAGCAGCCGAGGGCACGGAGTCTATGGCTACACCTTC	CASSRGHGVYGYTF
few	TRBV20-1	.	TRBJ2-7	TGCAGTGCTAGAGAACCCTTCCCACCCTACGAGCAGTACTTC	CSAREPFPPYEQYF
few	TRBV4-2	.	TRBJ2-7	TGTGCCAGCAGCCCGACAGTGAGCTCCTACGAGCAGTACTTC	CASSPTVSSYEQYF
.	TRBV27	.	TRBJ2-7	TGTGCCAGCAGTTTAAAGGGACTCGCAGGGGGGGGCGAGCAGTACTTC	CASSLKGLAGGGEQYF
.	TRBV4-1	TRBD1	TRBJ2-5	TGCGCCAGCAGCCGAGCACAGGGGGCTGAGACCCAGTACTTC	CASSRAQGAETQYF
.	TRBV2	TRBD1	TRBJ2-2	TGTGCCAGCAGCGAACCTCTTACAGGGGGCATCGCGAACACCGGGGAGCTGTTTTTT	CASSEPLTGGIANTGELFF
few	TRBV20-1	.	TRBJ1-6	TGCAGTGCTAGAGAGTCACAGGGCGGTAATTCACCCCTCCACTTT	CSARESQGGNSPLHF
few	TRBV20-1	.	TRBJ2-2	TGCAGTGCTAGAACCCAGAGCGGGGAGCTGTTTTTT	CSARTQSGELFF
many	TRBV28	.	TRBJ2-7	TGTGCCAGCACTGTGGGGACGGTCTACGAGCAGTACTTC	CASTVGTVYEQYF
few	TRBV29-1	.	TRBJ1-2	TGCAGCGTTGAAGAATGGGACTACTATGGCTACACCTTC	CSVEEWDYYGYTF
.	TRBV27	TRBD1	TRBJ2-6	TGTGCCAGCAGTTTAAAGGGACAGGGAGCTGGGGCCAACGTCCTGACTTTC	CASSLKGQGAGANVLTF
many	TRBV12-3/TRBV12-4	TRBD2	TRBJ2-1	TGTGCCAGCAGCCCCGGGGTAGCGGGAGGAAATGAGCAGTTCTTC	CASSPGVAGGNEQFF
.	TRBV20-1	TRBD1	TRBJ1-2	TGCAGTGCTAGAAATTTAGGGGACAGCTATGGCTACACCTTC	CSARNLGDSYGYTF
few	TRBV7-6	TRBD2	TRBJ2-7	TGTGCCAGCAGCTTAATGGGACTAGGTTACGAGCAGTACTTC	CASSLMGLGYEQYF
many	TRBV4-1	TRBD2	TRBJ2-3	TGCGCCAGCAGCCAAGGGACCGTTAGCGGGGGCACAGATACGCAGTATTTT	CASSQGTVSGGTDTQYF
.	TRBV29-1	.	TRBJ1-2	TGCAGCGTTGGAATCCCTGATTATGGCTACACCTTC	CSVGIPDYGYTF
.	TRBV4-3	.	TRBJ1-5	TGCGCCAGCAGCCAAGATTGGGGGGGCCCTCAGCCCCAGCATTTT	CASSQDWGGPQPQHF
many	TRBV6-1	.	TRBJ2-1	TGTGCCAGCAGCGCGACCGGAAACTCCTACAATGAGCAGTTCTTC	CASSATGNSYNEQFF
few	TRBV7-9	.	TRBJ1-2	TGTGCCAGCAGCTTACCCCCGCCCACGTACTGGGACTATGGCTACACCTTC	CASSLPPPTYWDYGYTF
many	TRBV7-9	TRBD2	TRBJ2-7	TGTGCCAGCAGAATCTCGGGGGGCGAGCAGTACTTC	CASRISGGEQYF
many	TRBV18	TRBD2	TRBJ2-5	TGTGCCAGCTCACCCCCCGCGGGGCGGGAGTACCAAGAGACCCAGTACTTC	CASSPPAGREYQETQYF
.	TRBV12-3/TRBV12-4	TRBD1	TRBJ1-6	TGTGCCAGCAGTTCAAGGACAGGGGGCCGATCACCCCTCCACTTT	CASSSRTGGRSPLHF
many	TRBV30	.	TRBJ1-1	TGTGCCTGGAGTGTAAAAAAACGGGGGGCAAATTCGCGTTTAACTGAAGCTTTCTTT	CAWSVKKRGANSRLTEAFF
many	TRBV7-2	.	TRBJ1-2	TGTGCCAGCAGCTGGTCCGAAGGCAGGGAAAACTATGGCTACACCTTC	CASSWSEGRENYGYTF